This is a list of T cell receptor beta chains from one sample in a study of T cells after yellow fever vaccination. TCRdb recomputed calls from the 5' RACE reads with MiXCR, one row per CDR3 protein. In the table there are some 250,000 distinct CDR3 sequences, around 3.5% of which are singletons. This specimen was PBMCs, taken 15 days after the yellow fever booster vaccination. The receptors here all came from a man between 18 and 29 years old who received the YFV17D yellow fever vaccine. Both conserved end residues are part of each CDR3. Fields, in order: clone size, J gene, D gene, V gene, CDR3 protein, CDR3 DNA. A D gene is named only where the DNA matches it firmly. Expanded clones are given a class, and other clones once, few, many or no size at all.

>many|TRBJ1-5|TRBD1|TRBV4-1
CASSQALVTGGGGQPQHF
TGCGCCAGCAGCCAAGCCCTTGTTACAGGGGGCGGCGGTCAGCCCCAGCATTTT
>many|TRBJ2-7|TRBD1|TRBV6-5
CASSVRDRGSREQYF
TGTGCCAGCAGTGTCCGGGACAGGGGTTCTCGGGAGCAGTACTTC
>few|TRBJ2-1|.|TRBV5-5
CASSPLGGLVSEQFF
TGTGCCAGCAGCCCGCTGGGGGGTCTCGTGAGTGAGCAGTTCTTC
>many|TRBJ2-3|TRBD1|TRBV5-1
CASSLGDRASTDTQYF
TGCGCCAGCAGCTTGGGGGACAGGGCGAGCACAGATACGCAGTATTTT
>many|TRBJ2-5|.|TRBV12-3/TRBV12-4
CASSLAAAQETQYF
TGTGCCAGCAGTTTAGCGGCAGCTCAAGAGACCCAGTACTTC
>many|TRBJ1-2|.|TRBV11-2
CASSIPGAPYGYTF
TGTGCCAGCAGCATCCCCGGGGCCCCCTATGGCTACACCTTC
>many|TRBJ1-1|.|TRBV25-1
CASSPWAVNTEAFF
TGTGCCAGCAGTCCCTGGGCGGTGAACACTGAAGCTTTCTTT
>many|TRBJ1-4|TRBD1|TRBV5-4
CASSFKRQGAEKLFF
TGTGCCAGCAGCTTTAAACGGCAGGGGGCTGAAAAACTGTTTTTT
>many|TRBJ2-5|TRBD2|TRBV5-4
CASSQGLAGETQYF
TGTGCCAGCAGCCAGGGACTAGCGGGAGAGACCCAGTACTTC
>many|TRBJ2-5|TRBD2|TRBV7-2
CASSLRLAGGQETQYF
TGTGCCAGCAGCTTAAGACTAGCGGGGGGCCAAGAGACCCAGTACTTC
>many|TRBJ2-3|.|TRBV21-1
CASSKEGLEGDTQYF
TGTGCCAGCAGCAAAGAGGGACTAGAAGGAGATACGCAGTATTTT
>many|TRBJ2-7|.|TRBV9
CASSVGQGRGYEQYF
TGTGCCAGCAGCGTAGGTCAGGGTAGGGGATACGAGCAGTACTTC
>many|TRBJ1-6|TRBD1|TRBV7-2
CASSRDRAPSPLHF
TGTGCCAGCAGCCGGGACAGGGCTCCTTCACCCCTCCACTTT
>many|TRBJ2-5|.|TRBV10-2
CASSGHRANQETQYF
TGCGCCAGCAGTGGCCACAGGGCGAACCAAGAGACCCAGTACTTC
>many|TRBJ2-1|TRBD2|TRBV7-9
CASIGGAGSSYNEQFF
TGTGCCAGCATCGGGGGGGCCGGGTCGTCCTACAATGAGCAGTTCTTC
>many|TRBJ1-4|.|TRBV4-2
CASSQDFQATNEKLFF
TGTGCCAGCAGCCAAGATTTTCAAGCAACTAATGAAAAACTGTTTTTT
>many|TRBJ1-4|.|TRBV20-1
CSGMEGEKLFF
TGCAGTGGGATGGAAGGAGAAAAACTGTTTTTT
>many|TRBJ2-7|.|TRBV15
CATSRDTVVEQYF
TGTGCCACCAGCAGAGACACCGTGGTCGAGCAGTACTTC
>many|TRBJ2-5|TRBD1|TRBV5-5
CASWSGGQGLKETQYF
TGTGCCAGCTGGTCCGGTGGACAGGGTTTAAAGGAGACCCAGTACTTC
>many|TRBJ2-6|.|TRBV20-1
CSAKGTGANVLTF
TGCAGTGCTAAGGGCACTGGGGCCAACGTCCTGACTTTC
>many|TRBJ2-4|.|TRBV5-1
CASSEDSWGNIQYF
TGCGCCAGCAGCGAGGACAGTTGGGGAAACATTCAGTACTTC
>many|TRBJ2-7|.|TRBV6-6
CASSDWGGGKIYEQYF
TGTGCCAGCAGTGACTGGGGAGGGGGGAAAATCTACGAGCAGTACTTC
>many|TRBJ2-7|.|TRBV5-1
CASSLASNEQYF
TGCGCCAGCAGCTTGGCGTCGAACGAGCAGTACTTC
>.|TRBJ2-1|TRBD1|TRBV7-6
CASSPAPGTGAYNEQFF
TGTGCCAGCAGCCCAGCCCCCGGGACAGGGGCCTACAATGAGCAGTTCTTC
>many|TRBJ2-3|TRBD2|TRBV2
CASSRRLAGVTDTQYF
TGTGCCAGCAGTCGACGACTAGCGGGGGTCACAGATACGCAGTATTTT
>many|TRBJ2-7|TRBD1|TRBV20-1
CSARAGTGGNEQYF
TGCAGTGCTAGAGCCGGGACAGGGGGTAATGAGCAGTACTTC
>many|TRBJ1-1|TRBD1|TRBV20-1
CSARDPEGGRGSEAFF
TGCAGTGCTAGAGATCCTGAAGGGGGCCGAGGGTCTGAAGCTTTCTTT
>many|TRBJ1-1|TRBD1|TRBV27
CASRYNRGGTEAFF
TGTGCCAGCAGGTACAACAGGGGTGGCACTGAAGCTTTCTTT
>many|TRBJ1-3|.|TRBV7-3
CASGPGSSGNTIYF
TGTGCCAGCGGCCCGGGGAGCTCTGGAAACACCATATATTTT
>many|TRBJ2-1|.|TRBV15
CATSRPTGTSYNEQFF
TGTGCCACCAGCAGGCCGACAGGGACTTCTTACAATGAGCAGTTCTTC
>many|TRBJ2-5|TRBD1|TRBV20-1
CSASGVGGIKETQYF
TGCAGTGCTAGTGGGGTAGGGGGCATTAAAGAGACCCAGTACTTC
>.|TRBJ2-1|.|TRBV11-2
CASSRLGGPWDEQFF
TGTGCCAGCAGCCGGCTCGGGGGGCCTTGGGATGAGCAGTTCTTC
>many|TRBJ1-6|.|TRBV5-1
CASSLSPDRPNSPLHF
TGCGCCAGCAGCTTGAGCCCTGACAGACCCAATTCACCCCTCCACTTT
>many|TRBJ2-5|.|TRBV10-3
CAISDPSGGQETQYF
TGTGCCATCAGTGACCCCTCTGGGGGCCAAGAGACCCAGTACTTC
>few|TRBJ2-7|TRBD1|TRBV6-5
CASSPRDRGYEQYF
TGTGCCAGCAGTCCCCGGGACAGGGGATACGAGCAGTACTTC
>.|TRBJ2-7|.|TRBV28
CASSLFTYRDYEQYF
TGTGCCAGCAGTTTATTTACCTACAGGGACTACGAGCAGTACTTC
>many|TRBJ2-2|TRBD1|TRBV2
CARRLGQGRPGELFF
TGTGCCAGACGATTAGGACAGGGGCGCCCCGGGGAGCTGTTTTTT
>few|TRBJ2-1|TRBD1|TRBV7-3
CASSRSGQLDEQFF
TGTGCCAGCAGCCGGTCGGGACAGTTGGATGAGCAGTTCTTC
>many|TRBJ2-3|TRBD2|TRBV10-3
CAIGFTSGAPDTQYF
TGTGCCATCGGGTTCACTAGCGGGGCACCAGATACGCAGTATTTT
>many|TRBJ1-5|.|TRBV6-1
CASNTGEGPQHF
TGTGCCAGCAACACGGGAGAGGGGCCCCAGCATTTT
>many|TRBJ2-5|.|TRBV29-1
CSVEEARKETQYF
TGCAGCGTTGAAGAGGCTAGAAAAGAGACCCAGTACTTC
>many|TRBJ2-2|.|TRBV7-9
CASSFGFSELFF
TGTGCCAGCAGCTTTGGCTTCTCGGAGCTGTTTTTT
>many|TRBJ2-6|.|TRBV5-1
CASSLDAGSGANVLTF
TGCGCCAGCAGCTTGGATGCCGGGTCTGGGGCCAACGTCCTGACTTTC
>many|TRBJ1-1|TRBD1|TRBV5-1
CASSLNRGGNTEAFF
TGCGCCAGCAGTCTTAACAGGGGCGGGAACACTGAAGCTTTCTTT
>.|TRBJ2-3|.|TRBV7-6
CASSLGTFSTDTQYF
TGTGCCAGCAGCTTAGGGACCTTTAGCACAGATACGCAGTATTTT
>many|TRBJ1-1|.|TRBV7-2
CASSAVWGNTEAFF
TGTGCCAGCAGCGCGGTATGGGGGAACACTGAAGCTTTCTTT
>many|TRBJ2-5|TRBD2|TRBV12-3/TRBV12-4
CASSFIAGEETQYF
TGTGCCAGCAGTTTTATAGCGGGGGAAGAGACCCAGTACTTC
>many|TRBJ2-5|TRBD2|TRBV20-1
CSAAGGYLRETQYF
TGCAGTGCGGCGGGGGGATATTTGCGAGAGACCCAGTACTTC
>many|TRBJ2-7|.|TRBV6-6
CASSQDGGIYEQYF
TGTGCCAGCAGTCAGGATGGGGGGATTTACGAGCAGTACTTC
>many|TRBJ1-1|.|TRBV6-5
CASSPTSMNTEAFF
TGTGCCAGCAGTCCGACAAGCATGAACACTGAAGCTTTCTTT
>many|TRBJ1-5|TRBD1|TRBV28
CASHRGMIQPQHF
TGTGCCAGTCACAGGGGGATGATTCAGCCCCAGCATTTT
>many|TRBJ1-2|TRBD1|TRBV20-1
CSAKRTGDYGYTF
TGCAGTGCTAAGAGGACAGGGGACTATGGCTACACCTTC
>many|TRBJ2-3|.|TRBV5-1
CASSLIRGVVGTDTQYF
TGCGCCAGCAGCTTGATCAGGGGGGTAGTTGGCACAGATACGCAGTATTTT
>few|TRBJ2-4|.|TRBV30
CAWETGHLAKNIQYF
TGTGCCTGGGAAACGGGACACCTAGCCAAAAACATTCAGTACTTC
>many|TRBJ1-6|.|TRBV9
CASSVLPDVPPLHF
TGTGCCAGCAGCGTACTCCCTGATGTTCCGCCCCTCCACTTT
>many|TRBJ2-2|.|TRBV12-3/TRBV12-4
CASTLTTGELFF
TGTGCCAGCACCTTAACCACCGGGGAGCTGTTTTTT